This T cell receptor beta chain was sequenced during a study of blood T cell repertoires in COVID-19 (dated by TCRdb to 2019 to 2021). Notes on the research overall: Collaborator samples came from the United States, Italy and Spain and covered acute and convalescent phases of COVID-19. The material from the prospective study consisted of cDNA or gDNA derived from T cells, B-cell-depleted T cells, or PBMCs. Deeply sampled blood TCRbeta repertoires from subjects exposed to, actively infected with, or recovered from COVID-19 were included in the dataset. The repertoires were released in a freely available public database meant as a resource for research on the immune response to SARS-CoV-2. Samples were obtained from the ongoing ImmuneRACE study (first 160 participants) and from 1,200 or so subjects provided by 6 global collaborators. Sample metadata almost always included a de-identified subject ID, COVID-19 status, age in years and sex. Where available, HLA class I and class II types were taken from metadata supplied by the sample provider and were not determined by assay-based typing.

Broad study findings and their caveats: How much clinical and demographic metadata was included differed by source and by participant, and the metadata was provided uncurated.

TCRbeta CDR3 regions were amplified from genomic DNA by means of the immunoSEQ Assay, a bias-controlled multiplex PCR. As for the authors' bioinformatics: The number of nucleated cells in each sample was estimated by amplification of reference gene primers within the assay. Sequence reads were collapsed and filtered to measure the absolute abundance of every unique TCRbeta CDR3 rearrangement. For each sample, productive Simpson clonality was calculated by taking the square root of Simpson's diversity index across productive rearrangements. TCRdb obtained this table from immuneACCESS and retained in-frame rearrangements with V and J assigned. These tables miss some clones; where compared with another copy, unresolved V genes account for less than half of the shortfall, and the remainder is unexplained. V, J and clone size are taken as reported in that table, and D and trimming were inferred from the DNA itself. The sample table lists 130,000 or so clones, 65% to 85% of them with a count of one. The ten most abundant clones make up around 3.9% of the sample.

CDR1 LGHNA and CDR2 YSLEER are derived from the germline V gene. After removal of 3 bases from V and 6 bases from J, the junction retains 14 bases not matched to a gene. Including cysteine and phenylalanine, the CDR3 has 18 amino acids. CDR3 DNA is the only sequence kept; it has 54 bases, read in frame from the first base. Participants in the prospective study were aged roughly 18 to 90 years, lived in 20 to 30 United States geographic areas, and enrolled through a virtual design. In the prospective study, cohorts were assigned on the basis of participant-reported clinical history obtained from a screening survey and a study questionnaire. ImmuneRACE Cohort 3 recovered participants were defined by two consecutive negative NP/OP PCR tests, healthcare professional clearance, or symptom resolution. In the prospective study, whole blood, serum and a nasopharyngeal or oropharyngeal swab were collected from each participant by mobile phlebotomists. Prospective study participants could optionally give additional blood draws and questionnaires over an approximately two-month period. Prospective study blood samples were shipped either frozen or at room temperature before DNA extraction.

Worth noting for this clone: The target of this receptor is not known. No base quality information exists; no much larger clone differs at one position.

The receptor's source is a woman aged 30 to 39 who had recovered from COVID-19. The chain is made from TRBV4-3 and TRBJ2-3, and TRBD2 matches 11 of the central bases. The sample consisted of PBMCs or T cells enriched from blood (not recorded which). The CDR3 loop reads CASSHGARLAGYVDTQYF. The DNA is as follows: TGCGCCAGCAGCCACGGCGCGAGACTAGCGGGATATGTGGATACGCAGTATTTT.